These 20 T cell receptor beta chains came from one sample sequenced in a study of T cells in Graves' hyperthyroidism and ophthalmopathy. TCR beta CDR3 regions were amplified from RNA. First-round RT-PCR of the TCR CDR3 relied on the HTBI primer set. TCRdb itself ran the multiplex PCR reads through MiXCR, one entry per CDR3 protein. The table shows 400,000 to 550,000 distinct CDR3 sequences, with over 13% occurring only once. Specimen: blood. These receptors all stem from a woman between 18 and 29 years old with Graves' hyperthyroidism.

This chain joins TRBV2 and TRBJ1-4; TRBD1 matches 8 bases. The CDR3 sequence is 16 residues long. CDR1 is SNHLY, CDR2 FYNNEI, per germline. With V trimmed by 3 bases and J by 7 bases, 10 bases remained unmatched. The CDR3 protein is CASSEGARGPGEKLFF. CDR3 sequence (DNA): TGTGCCAGCAGTGAGGGGGCCAGGGGGCCGGGTGAAAAACTGTTTTTT.

The sample holds many counts of this clonotype. J is TRBJ2-1 and V is TRBV7-3, with 7 bases that match TRBD2. The CDR3 covers 13 residues. Germline V gene lookup returns CDR1 SGHTA and CDR2 FQGTGA. V dropped 4 bases and J dropped 15; count of bases not matched to a gene: 12. The chain's CDR3 is CASSSIPTSYLFF. The CDR3 DNA reads as TGTGCCAGCAGCTCCATCCCGACTAGCTATTTGTTCTTC.

At least ten counts were recorded for this clonotype. The rearrangement uses TRBV12-5 and TRBJ1-1; 9 positions match TRBD1. Germline loops: CDR1 LGHNT, CDR2 FRNRAP. The CDR3 spans 14 residues. Trimming removed 0 bases from V and 11 bases from J; junction bases left unmatched: 7. The CDR3 DNA sequence: TGTGCTAGTGGTTTGGTCGGGGACAGGGTGGGGGCTTTCTTT. This gives the protein CASGLVGDRVGAFF.

This clonotype was detected many times. V usage is TRBV20-1 and J usage is TRBJ2-5, with D possibly being TRBD1 (5 bases). Germline CDR1 is DFQATT and CDR2 is SNEGSKA (reference sequence). Trimming cost V 3 bases and J 4 bases, with 9 bases left between them. This CDR3 contains 12 residues. The CDR3 DNA follows: TGCAGTGCTAGTTTGGGGCTAGAGACCCAGTACTTC. This encodes CSASLGLETQYF.

The rearrangement joins TRBV28 to TRBJ2-7; 12 nucleotides match TRBD1. Trimming removed 2 bases from V and 7 bases from J; junction bases left unmatched: 9. This CDR3 spans 16 amino acids. Per germline, CDR1 MDHEN and CDR2 SYDVKM. DNA of the CDR3: TGTGCCAGCAGTTTAGGACCGGGACAGGGGGCGCATGAGCAGTACGTC. Translated: CASSLGPGQGAHEQYV.

This clonotype was recorded many times. The rearrangement uses TRBV11-2 and TRBJ1-2; 11 bases fit TRBD1. The CDR3 runs 17 residues. The junction had 8 bases not matched to a gene; V was cut back by 0 bases and J by 5 bases. CDR1 and CDR2 from the germline V gene are SGHAT and FQNNGV. As DNA, the CDR3 is TGTGCCAGCAGCTTAGAGGACAGGGGGCTTTCAGGGTATGGCTACACCTTC. Translation gives CASSLEDRGLSGYGYTF.

This clonotype was counted between two and nine times. The junction and the germline gene differ at one end; a read error may be behind it. The chain joins TRBV5-1 to TRBJ1-4; D is possibly TRBD1 (5 bases). Germline values: CDR1 SGHRS, CDR2 YFSETQ. This CDR3 comprises 14 residues. Here the CDR3 reads CANSWGRSNEKLFF. CDR3 DNA: TGCGCCAACAGCTGGGGCCGCTCTAATGAAAAACTGTTTTTT.

In its sample, this clonotype was seen many times. The chain combines TRBV12-3 or TRBV12-4 with TRBJ2-3; 12 nucleotides line up with TRBD2. The CDR3 extends over 18 amino acids. Unmatched junction bases numbered 14, after V lost 6 bases and J lost 4 bases. CDR3 in amino acids: CASRTWTSGTFGADTQYF. CDR3 nucleotide sequence: TGTGCCAGCAGAACTTGGACTAGCGGGACGTTCGGGGCAGATACGCAGTATTTT.

The chain couples TRBV9 to TRBJ2-3, with 11 positions matching TRBD2. Germline loops: CDR1 SGDLS, CDR2 YYNGEE. V trimming: 0 bases; J trimming: 3 bases; junction bases outside the gene matches: 3. The CDR3 spans 16 residues. This CDR3 is CASSVDTSGRTDTQYF. The CDR3, as DNA: TGTGCCAGCAGCGTAGACACTAGCGGGAGAACAGATACGCAGTATTTT. The whole variable domain, filled in from reference TRBV9 and TRBJ2-3, reads DSGVTQTPKHLITATGQRVTLRCSPRSGDLSVYWYQQSLDQGLQFLIQYYNGEERAKGNILERFSAQQFPDLHSELNLSSLELGDSALYFCASSVDTSGRTDTQYFGPGTRLTVL.

The V and J genes are TRBV19 and TRBJ1-1; TRBD1 matches at 7 bases. The CDR3 is made up of 18 amino acids. V shed 5 bases, J shed 3 bases, and the junction held 18 bases outside the gene matches. Germline values: CDR1 LNHDA, CDR2 SQIVND (reference sequence). The CDR3 loop reads CASSWDSAFGEGYTEAFF. The CDR3 coding sequence is TGTGCCAGTAGTTGGGACAGCGCCTTTGGGGAGGGGTACACTGAAGCTTTCTTT.

As to this clonotype: A much larger clone is a single base away; this may be a read error. The CDR3 does not close with the conserved phenylalanine or tryptophan, likely indicating a read error. The chain combines TRBV5-1 with TRBJ2-1; possibly TRBD1 for D (6 bases). V lost 2 bases to trimming and J lost 3 bases, with 12 bases between them. Germline CDR1 SGHRS, CDR2 YFSETQ. This CDR3 is built from 15 residues. DNA for the CDR3: TGCGCCAGCAGCTTCGGACAGTCTCTCTACAATGAGCAGTTCCTC. Its translation is CASSFGQSLYNEQFL.

There are a few counts of this clonotype. The rearrangement joins TRBV20-1 to TRBJ1-1; tentative D call: TRBD1 (5 bases). The germline V gene encodes CDR1 DFQATT and CDR2 SNEGSKA (reference sequence). CDR3 size: 15 residues. The germline V and J ends were trimmed by 1 base and 10 bases, with 22 bases remaining between them. In nucleotides, the CDR3 is TGCAGTGCTAGAGCTTTGGCAGCTCGAATGGGGGTAGCTTTCTTT. Translating gives CSARALAARMGVAFF.

DNA of the CDR3: TGTGCCAGCAGCGTAGAGGGGACAGGGCCCTATGGCTACACCTTC. It encodes CASSVEGTGPYGYTF. The chain has TRBV9 and TRBJ1-2; 9 bases are a match to TRBD1. The germline V gene has CDR1 SGDLS and CDR2 YYNGEE. V lost 0 bases and J lost 4; bases outside the gene matches: 4. The CDR3 is 15 residues long.

This clonotype was picked up a small number of times. The chain joins TRBV19 to TRBJ1-1; D ambiguous. Between the trimmed V and J ends, which lost 7 bases and 4 bases, there was a span of 13 bases. This CDR3 comprises 13 residues. Germline values: CDR1 LNHDA, CDR2 SQIVND (reference sequence). CDR3 protein: CASIPGPSTEAFF. The CDR3 bases are TGTGCCAGTATCCCGGGCCCCAGCACTGAAGCTTTCTTT. Drawing the rest from reference TRBV19 and TRBJ1-1, the complete variable domain is DGGITQSPKYLFRKEGQNVTLSCEQNLNHDAMYWYRQDPGQGLRLIYYSQIVNDFQKGDIAEGYSVSREKKESFPLTVTSAQKNPTAFYLCASIPGPSTEAFFGQGTRLTVV.

There are many counts of this clonotype. The J gene is TRBJ2-4, the V gene TRBV12-3 or TRBV12-4, with D maybe TRBD2 (6 bases). There are 15 residues in the CDR3. Trimming removed 4 bases at V and 0 bases at J, with 10 bases between. The CDR3 spells CASSSGTLAKNIQYF. The DNA of the CDR3 is TGTGCCAGCAGTTCCGGGACTTTAGCCAAAAACATTCAGTACTTC.

This clonotype was detected a few times. The chain carries TRBV4-1 and TRBJ1-1; D is unclear. Trimming removed 1 base at V and 0 bases at J, with 15 bases between. Germline loops: CDR1 MGHRA, CDR2 YSYEKL. This CDR3 contains 17 residues. The CDR3 DNA follows: TGCGCCAGCAGCCAAGTCGGCAGAAAAAGTATGAACACTGAAGCTTTCTTT. Its protein product is CASSQVGRKSMNTEAFF.

In its sample, this clonotype was seen many times. This chain links TRBV10-3 with TRBJ2-1; 7 positions match TRBD2. The germline gives CDR1 ENHRY, CDR2 SYGVKD. The CDR3 is 15 amino acids. After removal of 6 bases from V and 0 bases from J, the junction contained 5 bases not matched to a gene. CDR3 residues: CAIRTSAGSYNEQFF. As DNA, the CDR3 is TGTGCCATCAGAACTAGCGCGGGCTCCTACAATGAGCAGTTCTTC.

With respect to this clonotype: Just one base apart from a much larger clone, this may be a read error. The chain links TRBV12-3 or TRBV12-4 to TRBJ1-5; TRBD1 is a possible D gene (6 bases). V was pared by 11 bases and J by 0 bases, with 17 bases between. This CDR3 is 15 amino acids long. The CDR3 region has the DNA TGTGCCGCGGCATTGGGGGGCTGTAGCAATCAGCCCCAGCATTTT. Translation gives CAAALGGCSNQPQHF.

The V gene is TRBV19, the J gene TRBJ2-1; TRBD1 might be the D (6 bases). V lost 10 bases and J 6 bases, leaving 19 bases between the germline ends. Germline V gives CDR1 LNHDA, CDR2 SQIVND (reference sequence). There are 14 residues in the CDR3. The chain's CDR3 is CATSRGTRGNEQFF. DNA for the CDR3: TGTGCCACCAGTAGGGGTACCAGGGGCAATGAGCAGTTCTTC.

The rearrangement joins TRBV30 to TRBJ1-5; D not resolved. Germline V gives CDR1 GTSNPN, CDR2 SVGIG (reference sequence). The CDR3 runs to 14 residues. Trimming stripped 7 bases from V and 0 bases from J, with 13 bases between. The CDR3 protein is CASGADHSNQPQHF. CDR3 coding DNA: TGTGCCTCCGGTGCAGACCATAGCAATCAGCCCCAGCATTTT.